This T cell receptor (beta chain) was retrieved from a study of OX40 agonist ivuxolimab in advanced cancers. The repertoire was sequenced with immunoSEQ multiplex PCR; TCRdb's copy has only in-frame clones and lacks some. The repertoire holds under 100,000 clones, with around four fifths as singletons. Per germline, CDR1 KGHSH and CDR2 LQKENI. This CDR3 region has 15 residues. Unmatched junction bases numbered 8, after V lost 3 bases and J lost 5 bases. This clone has more than one count but fewer than ten. Other DNA sequences in the sample encode the same CDR3. The receptor comes from an adult with an advanced solid tumor such as melanoma, head and neck, liver or kidney cancer. This rearrangement joins TRBV18 to TRBJ1-1; TRBD1 agrees at 8 bases. The source material was CD4+ or CD8+ T cells sorted from blood, sampled in a trial of the OX40 agonist ivuxolimab. CDR3 protein: CASSPPGGAGTEAFF. Here the CDR3 DNA reads TGTGCCAGCTCACCCCCAGGGGGCGCGGGAACTGAAGCTTTCTTT.